The sequence of this T cell receptor (beta chain) was determined in a study of T cell repertoires in cytomegalovirus infection. About the research overall: Recently described HLA-C-restricted plus well-studied HLA-B-restricted CMV epitopes were used. CMV infection plus the matching HLA type was flagged by public TCR beta signatures.

Trimming cost V 6 bases and J 6 bases; bases outside gene matches: 5. The CDR3 is 13 residues long. From germline, CDR1 is SEHNR and CDR2 FQNEAQ (reference sequence). The study, taken as a whole, reports: Ex vivo responses were dominated by HLA-C-restricted CMV-specific TCR beta clonotypes. Pooled public TCR beta family frequency picked out CMV carriers with the relevant HLA.

TCRdb re-called the reads through MiXCR, storing one row per CDR3 protein. This sample has approximately 300,000 distinct CDR3 sequences, with around 29% found just once. As to this clonotype: Its antigen is unknown.

Sequenced here: cultured PBMCs, sampled from culture after CMV antigen stimulation. The receptor's source is a human donor in good health (CMV status not recorded). Some clones in this sample may be carry-over from other donors' samples. This chain links TRBV7-9 with TRBJ2-7; 10 nucleotides agree with TRBD1. CDR3: CASRPGQGSEQYF. The CDR3 DNA sequence: TGTGCCAGCAGGCCGGGACAGGGGTCCGAGCAGTACTTC.